The T cell receptor beta chain under discussion was sequenced for a study of blood T cell repertoires in COVID-19. Study summary: Samples taken during acute and convalescent COVID-19 were collected in the United States, Italy and Spain. PBMCs, B-cell-depleted T cells, or T cells provided the cDNA or gDNA that made up the material.

The germline V and J ends were trimmed by 4 bases and 13 bases, with 20 bases remaining between them. Germline V gene data show CDR1 as SGHRS and CDR2 as YFSETQ. The length of the CDR3 is 13 residues. As handled by the study authors: Scientists estimated how many nucleated cells there were by amplifying reference gene primers. Profiled with immunoSEQ multiplex PCR; TCRdb holds only in-frame clones, not every one. V and J calls and clone size are given by that table; D and trimming were obtained from the DNA. The sample gives hundreds of thousands of clones, roughly 89% of which show up once; roughly 1.4% is in the top ten.

This receptor was taken from a woman in her 30s with active or convalescent COVID-19. The V and J genes are TRBV5-1 and TRBJ1-1, with D possibly TRBD1 on 6 matching bases. Sequencing was performed on peripheral blood. CDR3 nucleotides: TGCGCCAGCAGCCTCGCGGGGGGGCGCTTGGTTTTCTTT. As protein: CASSLAGGRLVFF. The variable domain in full, with the rest retrieved from reference TRBV5-1 and TRBJ1-1, is KAGVTQTPRYLIKTRGQQVTLSCSPISGHRSVSWYQQTPGQGLQFLFEYFSETQRNKGNFPGRFSGRQFSNSRSEMNVSTLELGDSALYLCASSLAGGRLVFFGQGTRLTVV.